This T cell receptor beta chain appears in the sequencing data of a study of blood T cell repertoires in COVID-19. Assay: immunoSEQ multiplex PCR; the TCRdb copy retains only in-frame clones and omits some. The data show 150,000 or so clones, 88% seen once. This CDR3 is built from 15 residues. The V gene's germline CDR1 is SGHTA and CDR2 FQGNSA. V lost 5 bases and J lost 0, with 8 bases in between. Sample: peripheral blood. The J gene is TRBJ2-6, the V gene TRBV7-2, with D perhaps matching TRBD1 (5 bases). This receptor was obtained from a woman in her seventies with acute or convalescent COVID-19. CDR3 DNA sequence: TGTGCCAGCAGCGAAGGGGCCTCTGGGGCCAACGTCCTGACTTTC. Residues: CASSEGASGANVLTF. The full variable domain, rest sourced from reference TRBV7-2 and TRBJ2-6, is GAGVSQSPSNKVTEKGKDVELRCDPISGHTALYWYRQSLGQGLEFLIYFQGNSAPDKSGLPSDRFSAERTGGSVSTLTIQRTQQEDSAVYLCASSEGASGANVLTFGAGSRLTVL.